This T cell receptor (beta chain) was observed in a study of glioma-infiltrating T cells. Trimming at V came to 3 bases and at J to 1 base, leaving 1 base not matched to a gene. There are 15 residues in the CDR3. Looked up from germline, CDR1 is SGHNT and CDR2 is YYREEE (reference sequence). Whole-study findings and limits: Above-expected tissue-blood divergence occurred in all gliomas, most in low-grade ones. Tissue and blood shared very few CDR3 sequences.

The iRepertoire nested amplicon-rescue multiplex PCR amplified TCR alpha and beta CDR3s from RNA. Input was 100-400 ng of tissue mRNA or PBMC total RNA. One entry per CDR3 protein, called by TCRdb with MiXCR from the multiplex PCR reads. The sample holds more than 85,000 distinct CDR3 sequences, 20% to 25% seen once. This clonotype was detected many times. The antigen is not known. The rearrangement joins TRBV5-4 to TRBJ2-7, with TRBD2 identical over 13 bases. The source of this sequence is a human donor with low-grade glioma or glioblastoma, undergoing nonglioma brain surgery, or in good health (not recorded which). Sequencing was carried out using glioma tissue, nonneoplastic brain tissue, or PBMCs (not recorded which). In DNA form, the CDR3 reads TGTGCCAGCAGCTCGGGACTAGCGGGATCCTACGAGCAGTACTTC. Translated: CASSSGLAGSYEQYF.